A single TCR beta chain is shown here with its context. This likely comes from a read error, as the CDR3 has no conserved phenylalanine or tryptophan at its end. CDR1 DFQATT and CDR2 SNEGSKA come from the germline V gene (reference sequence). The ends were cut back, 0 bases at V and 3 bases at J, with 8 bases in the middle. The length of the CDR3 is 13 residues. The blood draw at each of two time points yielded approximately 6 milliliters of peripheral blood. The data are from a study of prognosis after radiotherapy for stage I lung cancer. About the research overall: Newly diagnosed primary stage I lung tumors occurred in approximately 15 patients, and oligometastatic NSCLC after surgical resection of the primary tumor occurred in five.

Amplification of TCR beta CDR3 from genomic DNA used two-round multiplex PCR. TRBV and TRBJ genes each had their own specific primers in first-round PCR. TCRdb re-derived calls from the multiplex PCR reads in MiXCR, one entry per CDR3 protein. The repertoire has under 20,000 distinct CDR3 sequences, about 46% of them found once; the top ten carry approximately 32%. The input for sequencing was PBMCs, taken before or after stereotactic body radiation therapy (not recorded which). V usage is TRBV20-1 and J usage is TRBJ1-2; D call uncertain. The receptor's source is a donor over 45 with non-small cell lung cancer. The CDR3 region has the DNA TGCAGTGCTAGAGACGAACGGGACTATGGCTACACCCTC. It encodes CSARDERDYGYTL.